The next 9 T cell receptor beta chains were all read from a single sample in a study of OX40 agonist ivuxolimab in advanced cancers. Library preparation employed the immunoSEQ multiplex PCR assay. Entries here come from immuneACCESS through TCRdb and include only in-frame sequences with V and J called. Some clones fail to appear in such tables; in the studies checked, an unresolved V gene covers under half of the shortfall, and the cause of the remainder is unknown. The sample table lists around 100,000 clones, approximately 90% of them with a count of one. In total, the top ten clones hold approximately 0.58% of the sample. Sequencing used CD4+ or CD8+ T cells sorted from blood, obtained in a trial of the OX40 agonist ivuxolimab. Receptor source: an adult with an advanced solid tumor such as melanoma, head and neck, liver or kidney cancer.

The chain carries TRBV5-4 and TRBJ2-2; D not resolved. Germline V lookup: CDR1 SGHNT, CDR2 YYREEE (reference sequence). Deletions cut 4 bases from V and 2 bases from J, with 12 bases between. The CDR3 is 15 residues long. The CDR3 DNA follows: TGTGCCAGCAGCCCCCTTTTACCTAACACCGGGGAGCTGTTTTTT. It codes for CASSPLLPNTGELFF.

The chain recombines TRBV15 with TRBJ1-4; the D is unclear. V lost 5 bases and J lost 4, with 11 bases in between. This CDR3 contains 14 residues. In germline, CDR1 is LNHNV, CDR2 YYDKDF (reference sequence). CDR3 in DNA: TGTGCCACCAGCTATACCGCCTTTAATGAAAAACTGTTTTTT. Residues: CATSYTAFNEKLFF. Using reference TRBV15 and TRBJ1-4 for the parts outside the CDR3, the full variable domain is DAMVIQNPRYQVTQFGKPVTLSCSQTLNHNVMYWYQQKSSQAPKLLFHYYDKDFNNEADTPDNFQSRRPNTSFCFLDIRSPGLGDTAMYLCATSYTAFNEKLFFGSGTQLSVL.

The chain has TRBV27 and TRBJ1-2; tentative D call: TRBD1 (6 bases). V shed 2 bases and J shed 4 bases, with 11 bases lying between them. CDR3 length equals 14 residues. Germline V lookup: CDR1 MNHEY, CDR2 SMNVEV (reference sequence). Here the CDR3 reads CASSLMGASYGYTF. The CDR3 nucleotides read TGTGCCAGCAGTTTAATGGGGGCCAGCTATGGCTACACCTTC.

The chain's CDR3 is CASSFSQGGYNEQFF. The CDR3 DNA sequence: TGTGCCAGCAGTTTCTCACAGGGGGGTTACAATGAGCAGTTCTTC. This chain connects TRBV6-5 to TRBJ2-1; TRBD1 matches at 8 bases. CDR3 length: 15 amino acids. V shed 4 bases, J shed 4 bases, and the junction held 6 bases outside the gene matches. CDR1 MNHEY and CDR2 SVGAGI come from the germline V gene.

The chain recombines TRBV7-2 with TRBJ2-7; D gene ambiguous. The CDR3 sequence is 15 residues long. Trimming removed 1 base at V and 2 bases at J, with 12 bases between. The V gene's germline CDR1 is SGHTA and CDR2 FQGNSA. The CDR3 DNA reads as TGTGCCAGCAGCTTAGGTAGCTGGCGGACCTACGAGCAGTACTTC. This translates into CASSLGSWRTYEQYF.

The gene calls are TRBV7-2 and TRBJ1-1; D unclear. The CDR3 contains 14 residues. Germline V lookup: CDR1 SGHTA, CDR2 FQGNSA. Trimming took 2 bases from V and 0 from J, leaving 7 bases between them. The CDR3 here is CASSLTLMNTEAFF. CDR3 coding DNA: TGTGCCAGCAGCTTAACATTAATGAACACTGAAGCTTTCTTT.

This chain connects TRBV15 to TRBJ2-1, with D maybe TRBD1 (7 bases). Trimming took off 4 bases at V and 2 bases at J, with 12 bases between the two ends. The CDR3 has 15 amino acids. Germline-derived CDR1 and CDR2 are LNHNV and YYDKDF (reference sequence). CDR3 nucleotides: TGTGCCACCAGCAACGACAGGGAGGCCTACAATGAGCAGTTCTTC. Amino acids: CATSNDREAYNEQFF.

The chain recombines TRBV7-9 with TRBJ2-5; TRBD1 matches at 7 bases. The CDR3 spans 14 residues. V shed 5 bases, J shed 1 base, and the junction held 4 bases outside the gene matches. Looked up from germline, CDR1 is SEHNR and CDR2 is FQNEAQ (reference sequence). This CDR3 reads CASSPQGFQETQYF. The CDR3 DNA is TGTGCCAGCAGCCCACAGGGGTTCCAAGAGACCCAGTACTTC.

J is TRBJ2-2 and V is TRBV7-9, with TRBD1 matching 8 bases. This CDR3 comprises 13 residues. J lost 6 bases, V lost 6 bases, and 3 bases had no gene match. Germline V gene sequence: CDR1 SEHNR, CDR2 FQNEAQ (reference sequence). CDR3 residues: CASRTQGAGELFF. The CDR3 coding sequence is TGTGCCAGCAGGACACAGGGGGCCGGGGAGCTGTTTTTT.